In this sample, the clone carrying this T cell receptor beta chain turned up once. Its target is not known. Clones were sequenced by immunoSEQ multiplex PCR, and TCRdb holds only the in-frame ones, with some missing. The table has some 84,000 clones, roughly 80% seen once. The sample is drawn from a study of PD-1 blockade in mismatch repair-deficient tumors. V dropped 1 base and J dropped 6 bases, with 13 bases sitting between them. This CDR3 is built from 14 residues. Germline V gene data show CDR1 as GTSNPN and CDR2 as SVGIG (reference sequence). Study-wide results and caveats: Rapid post-treatment expansion, then contraction, generally preceding radiologic response, marked tumor-resident clones.

Specimen: peripheral blood, collected 12 weeks after starting pembrolizumab. This TCR was recovered from an adult with mismatch repair-deficient cancer. The rearrangement joins TRBV30 to TRBJ2-1; D tentatively fits TRBD1 or TRBD2 (5 bases each). The CDR3 region is CAWSGRLRGNEQFF. CDR3 coding DNA: TGTGCCTGGAGTGGGCGCTTGAGGGGCAATGAGCAGTTCTTC.